This T cell receptor (beta chain) originates from a study of PD-1 blockade in classical Hodgkin lymphoma. Study-wide results and caveats: Possibly reflecting disease activity or prior therapy, repertoire differences have causes that remain undefined.

Assay used: immunoSEQ multiplex PCR; TCRdb lists only in-frame clones, some missing. The sample lists around 6,700 clones, approximately 73% seen once, with roughly 13% in the top ten. Per the germline V gene, CDR1 is SGHRS and CDR2 is YFSETQ. V was trimmed by 1 base and J by 0 bases, leaving 8 bases between them. This CDR3 has 14 amino acids. Worth noting for this clone: The antigen is not known.

Time point defined: cycle 4 day 1 (C4D1), after 6 weeks of nivolumab. All trial patients relapsed after autologous stem cell transplantation. Magnetic negative selection was used to purify CD8+ T cells from thawed PBMCs. The sequence was obtained from a human donor with classical Hodgkin lymphoma. This chain links TRBV5-1 with TRBJ2-7; D gene ambiguous. The sequencing here drew on CD8+ T cells from blood, taken before the fourth cycle of nivolumab. The CDR3 loop reads CASSLYGASYEQYF. For the CDR3, the DNA is TGCGCCAGCAGCTTGTACGGAGCCTCCTACGAGCAGTACTTC.